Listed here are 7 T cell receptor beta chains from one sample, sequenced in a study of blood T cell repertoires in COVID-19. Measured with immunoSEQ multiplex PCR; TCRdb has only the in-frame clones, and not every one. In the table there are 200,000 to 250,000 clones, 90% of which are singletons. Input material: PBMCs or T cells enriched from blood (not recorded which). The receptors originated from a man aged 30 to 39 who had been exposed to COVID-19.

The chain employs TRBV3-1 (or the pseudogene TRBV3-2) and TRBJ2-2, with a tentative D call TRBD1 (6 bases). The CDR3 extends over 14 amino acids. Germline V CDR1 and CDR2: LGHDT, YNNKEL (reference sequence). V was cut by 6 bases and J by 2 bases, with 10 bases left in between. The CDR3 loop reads CASRLGTNTGELFF. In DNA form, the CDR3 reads TGTGCCAGCAGGCTAGGGACAAACACCGGGGAGCTGTTTTTT.

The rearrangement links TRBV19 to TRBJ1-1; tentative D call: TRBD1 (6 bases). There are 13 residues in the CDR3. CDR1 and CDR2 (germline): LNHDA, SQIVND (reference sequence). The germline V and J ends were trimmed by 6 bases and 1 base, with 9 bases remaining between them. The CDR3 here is CASSLGQNTEAFF. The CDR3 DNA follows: TGTGCCAGTAGCCTGGGACAGAACACTGAAGCTTTCTTT.

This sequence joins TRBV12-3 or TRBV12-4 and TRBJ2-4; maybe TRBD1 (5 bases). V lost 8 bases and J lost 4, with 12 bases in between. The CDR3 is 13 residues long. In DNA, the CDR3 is TGTGCCAGCGGGTCAGGGAAGAAAAACATTCAGTACTTC. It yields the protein CASGSGKKNIQYF.

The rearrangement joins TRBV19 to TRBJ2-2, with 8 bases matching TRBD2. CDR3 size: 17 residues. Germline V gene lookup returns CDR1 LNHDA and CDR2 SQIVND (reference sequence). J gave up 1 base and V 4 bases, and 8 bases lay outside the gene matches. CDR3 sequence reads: CASSRNLGLGNTGELFF. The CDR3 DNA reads TGTGCCAGTAGTAGAAACCTGGGACTAGGGAACACCGGGGAGCTGTTTTTT.

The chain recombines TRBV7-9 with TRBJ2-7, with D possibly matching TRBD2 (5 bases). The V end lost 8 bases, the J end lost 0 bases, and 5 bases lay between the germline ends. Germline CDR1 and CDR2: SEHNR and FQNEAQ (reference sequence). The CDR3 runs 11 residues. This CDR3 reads CASEGSYEQYF. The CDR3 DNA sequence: TGTGCCAGCGAGGGCTCCTACGAGCAGTACTTC.

The CDR3 nucleotides read TGTGCCAGCAGCTTAGACCCGGTGCGTGCAAATTCACCCCTCCACTTT. It translates to CASSLDPVRANSPLHF. V usage is TRBV11-2 and J usage is TRBJ1-6, with D unclear. Germline loops: CDR1 SGHAT, CDR2 FQNNGV. The CDR3 is made up of 16 amino acids. Deletions cut 0 bases from V and 7 bases from J, with 13 bases between. The full variable domain, completed using reference TRBV11-2 and TRBJ1-6, is EAGVAQSPRYKIIEKRQSVAFWCNPISGHATLYWYQQILGQGPKLLIQFQNNGVVDDSQLPKDRFSAERLKGVDSTLKIQPAKLEDSAVYLCASSLDPVRANSPLHFGNGTRLTVT.

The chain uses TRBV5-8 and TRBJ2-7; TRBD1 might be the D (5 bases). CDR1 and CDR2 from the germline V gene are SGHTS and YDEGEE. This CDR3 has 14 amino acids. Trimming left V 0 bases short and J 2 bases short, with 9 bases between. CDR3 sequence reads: CASSLEGSTYEQYF. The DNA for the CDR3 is TGTGCCAGCAGCTTGGAGGGGTCAACCTACGAGCAGTACTTC.